One TCR beta chain is described in this entry. It has no known antigen specificity. No quality values exist for individual bases; no much larger clone is one base distant. The receptor library was made with the immunoSEQ multiplex PCR assay. A mixture of 60 forward primers for TCR Vbeta segments and 13 reverse primers for TCR Jbeta segments was used in the multiplex PCR. Amplification of the CDR3 region of rearranged TCR beta genes was performed with a multiplex PCR assay on genomic DNA. The amplified TCR beta libraries were sequenced on the Illumina HiSeq System as 87-base-pair reads. In the original analysis: Across the roughly 640 repertoires, a later analysis counted 78 million or so unique TCR beta chains, 8.5 million to 12 million of which were shared by at least two donors. Raw reads were error-corrected and collapsed into unique sequences with a nearest-neighbor algorithm that merged closely related sequences to remove PCR and sequencing errors. To assign V, D and J gene segments, CDR3 sequences were aligned to IMGT reference sequences. For a sequence to be retained, a match of at least six nucleotides to both a V gene segment and a J gene segment was required. A rearrangement counted as productive if the CDR3 had no stop codons and remained in frame with V and J, and every other rearrangement counted as non-productive. Following IMGT convention, CDR3 was defined as the stretch from the second conserved V-encoded cysteine up to the conserved J-encoded phenylalanine. Sequences without an unambiguous match to a single V gene segment were excluded from the earlier analysis of a few hundred of the donors. An earlier analysis of 587 of the donors classified V segments as functional when productive rearrangements were above 56.7% and as segregating when the standard deviation between donors was above 5%. A statistical classification framework was built to diagnose cytomegalovirus status from the catalog of TCR beta chain sequences. In a later analysis, V and J genes were assigned by comparing TCR nucleotide sequences against IMGT/GENE-DB human TR gene sequences. The TCRdist pipeline was used in a later analysis to assign CDR3 sequences and most-parsimonious VDJ recombination scenarios. A later analysis defined each TCR beta chain by its CDR3 amino acid sequence plus V-gene family, and excluded reads lacking a unique V-gene family. A later analysis removed 500 to 650 highly shared, low-generation-probability nucleotide sequences to deal with suspected cross-contamination and a sequencing artifact. In a later analysis, a clonal expansion index for each public chain was calculated from normalized within-repertoire ranks of inferred template counts. Generation probabilities in a later analysis came from a VDJ recombination model fitted to out-of-frame rearrangements, and those results were checked against IGoR. In a later analysis, hypergeometric tests were used to score TCR-TCR, TCR-HLA and TCR-CMV co-occurrence, with a repertoire-size bias correction applied to TCR pairs. To estimate false discovery rates, a later analysis permuted the HLA or CMV assignments 20 times. In a later analysis, co-occurring TCRs were grouped using DBSCAN, with TCRdist sequence similarity added in when clustering inside HLA-allele-positive subsets. Repertoires with fewer than 30,000 or more than 120,000 public chains were left out of co-occurrence clustering, as were a handful of repertoires with anomalous nucleotide sharing. The immuneACCESS repertoire file appears here via TCRdb, limited to in-frame rearrangements. These files lack a portion of the clones; in checked studies, under half of the deficit traces to unresolved V genes, and the cause of the others is not known. The DNA was the basis for D and trimming; V, J and clone size are from that table. The sample data list 120,000 or so clones, and over 75% of these were observed just once. The leading ten clones occupy 3.5% to 4.5% of the sample.

The source of the sample is a study of cytomegalovirus exposure and HLA in healthy donors (dated by TCRdb to 2017 to 2019). At the level of the whole study: An earlier analysis of more than 550 of the donors reported around 280 Gb of sequence data and 117 million unique TCR beta sequences obtained from some 200 million T cells. Four or five DR-DQ haplotypes were handled as single units for association and clustering because linkage in the cohort was strong. Donor age, sex, ethnicity and CMV serostatus were compiled together with the repertoire data. In the later analysis, no new phenotypic data were used to find candidate immune exposures; instead, reliance was placed on TCR beta sequences and their occurrence across donors. The aim of the study was to test whether cataloging public T cell receptors could identify signatures of past pathogen exposure. The genetic ancestry cluster associated with self-reported Caucasian donors included about 84% of the roughly 400 genotyped donors. Among 300 to 500 genotyped donors of the cohort, an average of approximately 240,000 unique TCR beta nucleotide sequences was sequenced per donor, of which about 18% were non-productive. The T cell repertoires of around 730 subjects were profiled by immunosequencing and related to cytomegalovirus serostatus. Approximately 330 gigabases of sequencing data and around 80 million unique TCR sequences made up an early release that covered several hundred HLA-typed donors. HLA typing covered class I and class II loci at four-digit resolution. Besides the first cohort of roughly 700 subjects, a separate validation cohort made up of about 120 different subjects was used. Every discovery cohort repertoire had been produced on one sequencing platform. To decide whether each TCR beta V gene segment behaved as functional or pseudogenic, an earlier analysis of some 570 of the donors relied on high-throughput TCR beta sequencing. High-throughput TCR immunosequencing, statistical association of individual TCRs with disease status, and machine learning were combined to predict cytomegalovirus infection status. In a later analysis, previously published TCR beta repertoires from 666 donors were re-analyzed and high-resolution HLA genotyping was added so that TCR occurrence patterns could be studied. In a later genetic analysis, genome-wide SNP genotypes for 398 of the 666 donors were used, and that subset was treated as a discovery cohort. Typing coverage varied by locus: 629-630 donors for A, B, C, DRB1 and DQB1; roughly 500 for DQA1; nearly 610 for DPA1; around 490 for DPB1.

On the study overall, not on this receptor specifically: According to a later analysis, parvovirus B19, influenza, CMV and Epstein-Barr virus appeared linked to several top co-occurrence clusters. Some IMGT-functional V segments, including TRBV6-2 and TRBV6-3, could not be told apart with the 87-base-pair reads, so those segments were excluded. In a later analysis, some 17,000 TCR beta sequences were associated with specific HLA alleles at a false discovery rate of 0.05. In a later analysis, TCR association rates were found to vary across HLA loci, with the most associated TCRs seen for DRB1 alleles and the fewest for HLA-C alleles. Across donors, most TCR sequences were observed very rarely, whereas some public TCRs were present in many individuals. The classifier was reported to diagnose cytomegalovirus status with high specificity and sensitivity in both the original and validation cohorts. In vitro tests confirmed that a few of the cytomegalovirus-associated TCR beta chains recognize cytomegalovirus antigens. Immune exposure information for the cohort was limited to CMV serostatus. Strong co-occurrence of HLA alleles, especially DR and DQ, made assigning TCR associations to individual alleles difficult. A cluster of highly shared sequence variants was judged likely to represent a technical artifact of the sequencing pipeline. A later genetic analysis associated a missense DCLRE1C variant with V-gene and J-gene trimming of TCR beta chains, and an independent cohort replicated the association. Because counts were too low, about 17 rarely observed V segments, including chromosome 9 orphons, were excluded from the earlier analysis of 587 of the donors. The cohort was sequenced for TCR beta chains only, and without alpha or paired-chain data the features that could be detected were limited. The presence/absence analyses assumed that sequencing depth was roughly uniform across donors, and that assumption may not be true. A further reported finding was that TCR beta sequences accurately predicted the HLA-A and HLA-B alleles for most subjects in the first cohort. Because HLA typing was missing for some donors at each locus, association tests included only the typed subset. Linkage disequilibrium might explain the correlated functional status among segregating V segments, but an unknown experimental factor could not be ruled out. In the study, approximately 160 TCR beta chains were listed as associated with cytomegalovirus. In a later analysis, HLA-associated TCR beta chains showed more clonal expansion and lower generation probabilities than non-associated chains that were equally common. According to a later analysis, most CMV-associated TCR beta chains appeared to be HLA-restricted, and the HLA associations seemed to be driven largely by CMV exposure. An earlier analysis of some 560 of the donors showed that most TCR beta V segments appeared in productive rearrangements either about 90% or about 30% of the time, which broadly matched IMGT annotations. Compared with the roughly 670-donor mean, donors in an Asian-associated ancestry cluster had fewer N-insertions in productive TCRs, according to a later genetic analysis. The authors suggested that the approach could potentially be generalized to other disease states and immunological phenotypes.

The cohort consisted of some 730 healthy bone marrow donors. All cohort members were sampled while nominally healthy, although unrecorded immune exposures were likely present. The donor tested CMV seropositive and was one of the 289 seropositive cohort members. A peripheral blood sample was provided by each donor, and peripheral blood mononuclear cells were used for TCR beta sequencing. The Qiagen DNeasy Blood Extraction Kit was used to extract genomic DNA from the blood cell samples. For CDR1 and CDR2, the germline V gene (reference sequence) lists LNHNV and YYDKDF. V and J are truncated by 8 bases and 7 bases respectively, leaving an intervening sequence of 23 bases. Including cysteine and phenylalanine, the CDR3 has 15 amino acids. The read is trimmed to its CDR3 DNA, 45 bases read in frame from base 1.

This sequence uses TRBV15 and TRBJ2-5, and the D gene may be TRBD1, 6 bases matching. The source material was PBMCs. The receptor comes from a man aged 18 to 29 in good health and CMV-seropositive. The DNA reads TGTGCCACCTCCGTCCGTTCGGATAGAGGGGGGACCCAGTACTTC. Its coded protein is CATSVRSDRGGTQYF. The full variable domain, with segments outside the CDR3 supplied by the reference TRBV15 and TRBJ2-5 proteins, appears as DAMVIQNPRYQVTQFGKPVTLSCSQTLNHNVMYWYQQKSSQAPKLLFHYYDKDFNNEADTPDNFQSRRPNTSFCFLDIRSPGLGDTAMYLCATSVRSDRGGTQYFGPGTRLLVL.